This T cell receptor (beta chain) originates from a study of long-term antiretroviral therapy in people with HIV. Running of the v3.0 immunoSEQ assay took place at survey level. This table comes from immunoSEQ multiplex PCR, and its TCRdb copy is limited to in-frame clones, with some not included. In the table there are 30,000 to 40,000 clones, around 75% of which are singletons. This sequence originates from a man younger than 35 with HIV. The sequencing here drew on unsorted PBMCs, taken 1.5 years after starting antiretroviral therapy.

The DNA for the CDR3 is TGTGCCAGCAGCTTAGCAGGGTCCTACGAGCAGTACTTC. Its translation is CASSLAGSYEQYF. This chain links TRBV7-6 with TRBJ2-7; D gene unclear. V shed 0 bases and J shed 1 base, with 4 bases lying between them. The CDR3 is 13 amino acids. Germline-derived CDR1 and CDR2 are SGHVS and FNYEAQ.